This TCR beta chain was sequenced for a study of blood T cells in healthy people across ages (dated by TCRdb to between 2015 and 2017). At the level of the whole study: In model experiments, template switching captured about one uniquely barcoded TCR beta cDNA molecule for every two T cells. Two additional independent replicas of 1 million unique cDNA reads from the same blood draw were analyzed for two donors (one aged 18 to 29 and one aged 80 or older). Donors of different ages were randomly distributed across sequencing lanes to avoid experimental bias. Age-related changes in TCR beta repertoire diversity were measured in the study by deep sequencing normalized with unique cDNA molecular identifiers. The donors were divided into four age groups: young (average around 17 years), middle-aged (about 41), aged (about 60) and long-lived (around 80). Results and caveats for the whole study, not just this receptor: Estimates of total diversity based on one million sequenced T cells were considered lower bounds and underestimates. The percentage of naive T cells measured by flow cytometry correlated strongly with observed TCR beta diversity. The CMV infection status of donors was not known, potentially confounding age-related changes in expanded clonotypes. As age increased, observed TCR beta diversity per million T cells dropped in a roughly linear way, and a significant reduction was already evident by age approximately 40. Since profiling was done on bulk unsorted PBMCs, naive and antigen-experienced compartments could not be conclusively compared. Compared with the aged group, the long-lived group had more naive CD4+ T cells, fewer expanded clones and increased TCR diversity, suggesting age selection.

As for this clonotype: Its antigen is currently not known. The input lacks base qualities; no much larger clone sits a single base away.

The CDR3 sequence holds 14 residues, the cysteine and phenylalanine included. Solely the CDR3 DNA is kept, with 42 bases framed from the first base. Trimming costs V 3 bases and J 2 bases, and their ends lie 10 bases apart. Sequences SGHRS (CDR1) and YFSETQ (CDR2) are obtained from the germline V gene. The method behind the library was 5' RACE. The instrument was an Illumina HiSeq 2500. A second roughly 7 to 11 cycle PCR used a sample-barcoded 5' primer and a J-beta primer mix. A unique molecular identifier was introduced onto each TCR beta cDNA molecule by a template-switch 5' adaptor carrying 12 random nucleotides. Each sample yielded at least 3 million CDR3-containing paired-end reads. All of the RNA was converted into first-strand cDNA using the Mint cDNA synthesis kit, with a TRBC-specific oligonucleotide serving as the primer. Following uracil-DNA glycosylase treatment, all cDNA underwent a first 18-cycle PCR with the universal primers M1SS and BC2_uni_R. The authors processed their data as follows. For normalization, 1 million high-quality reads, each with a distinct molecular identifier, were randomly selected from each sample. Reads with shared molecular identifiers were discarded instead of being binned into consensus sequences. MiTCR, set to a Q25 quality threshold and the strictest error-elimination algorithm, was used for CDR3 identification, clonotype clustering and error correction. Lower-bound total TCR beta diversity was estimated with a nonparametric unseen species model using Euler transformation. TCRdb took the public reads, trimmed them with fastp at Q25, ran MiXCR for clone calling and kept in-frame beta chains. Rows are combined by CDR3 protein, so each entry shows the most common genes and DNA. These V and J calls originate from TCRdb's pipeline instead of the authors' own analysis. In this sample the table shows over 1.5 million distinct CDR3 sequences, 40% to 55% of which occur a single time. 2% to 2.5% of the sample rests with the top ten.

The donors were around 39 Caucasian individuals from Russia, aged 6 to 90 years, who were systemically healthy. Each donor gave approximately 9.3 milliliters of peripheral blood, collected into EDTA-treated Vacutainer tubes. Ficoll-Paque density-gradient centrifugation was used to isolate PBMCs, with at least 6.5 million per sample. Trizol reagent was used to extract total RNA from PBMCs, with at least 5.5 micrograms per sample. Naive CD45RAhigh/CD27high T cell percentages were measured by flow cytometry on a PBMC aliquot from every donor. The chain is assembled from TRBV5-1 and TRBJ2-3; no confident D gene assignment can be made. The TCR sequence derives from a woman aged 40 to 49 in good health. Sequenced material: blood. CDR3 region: CASSYGPDTDTQYF. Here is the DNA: TGCGCCAGCAGCTACGGACCTGACACAGATACGCAGTATTTT.